What follows are 5 T cell receptor beta chains derived from one specimen sequenced in a study of monozygotic twins with cystic fibrosis. Measured with immunoSEQ multiplex PCR; TCRdb has only the in-frame clones, and not every one. The top ten hold roughly 3% of the sample, which has about 5,000 clones, roughly 96% seen once. The sample taken for sequencing was blood. The receptor set was obtained from a boy aged 2 to 10 with cystic fibrosis.

The chain combines TRBV6-5 with TRBJ2-1; D perhaps matches TRBD1 (7 bases). Germline CDR1 MNHEY, CDR2 SVGAGI. Trimming removed 2 bases at V and 7 bases at J, with 18 bases between. The CDR3 covers 16 residues. For the CDR3, the DNA is TGTGCCAGCAGTTACGGAGGAGGGGGCGCGTATAATGAGCAGTTCTTC. It translates to CASSYGGGGAYNEQFF.

The CDR3 spells CASSLAERGSSYEQYF. The CDR3 region has the DNA TGTGCCAGCAGCTTGGCCGAGCGGGGTAGCTCCTACGAGCAGTACTTC. This sequence joins TRBV5-5 and TRBJ2-7, with 7 nucleotides matching TRBD2. The CDR3 is 16 amino acids. The V and J ends lost 0 bases and 0 bases, in that order; junction bases with no gene match: 6. Germline CDR1 reads SGHKS; CDR2 reads YYEKEE (reference sequence). The full variable domain, in which reference TRBV5-5 and TRBJ2-7 provide the parts outside the CDR3, is DAGVTQSPTHLIKTRGQQVTLRCSPISGHKSVSWYQQVLGQGPQFIFQYYEKEERGRGNFPDRFSARQFPNYSSELNVNALLLGDSALYLCASSLAERGSSYEQYFGPGTRLTVT.

The V call is TRBV30, the J call TRBJ2-1; TRBD1 matches at 9 bases. The J segment lost 4 bases and the V segment lost 8 bases, leaving 3 bases of the junction unmatched. The CDR3 consists of 12 residues. Germline V lookup: CDR1 GTSNPN, CDR2 SVGIG (reference sequence). The DNA for the CDR3 is TGTGCCCGGGACAGGGATTACAATGAGCAGTTCTTC. It encodes CARDRDYNEQFF.

The chain couples TRBV10-3 to TRBJ2-7; 9 bases are shared with TRBD1. CDR1 is ENHRY, CDR2 SYGVKD, per germline. The V segment lost 6 bases and the J segment 4 bases; nucleotides outside the gene matches: 19. The CDR3 loop spans 18 amino acids. CDR3 protein: CAIREPGQGPHKGYEQYV. CDR3 sequence (DNA): TGTGCCATCAGAGAACCGGGACAGGGCCCCCACAAGGGATACGAGCAGTACGTC.

The chain is built from TRBV5-1 and TRBJ2-5; D remains unclear. The V end was cut by 1 base, the J end by 7 bases, with 11 bases between. The CDR3 runs 13 residues. Looked up from germline, CDR1 is SGHRS and CDR2 is YFSETQ. The DNA for the CDR3 is TGCGCCAGCAGCTTGCCTTGGGATGTGACCCAGTACTTC. This encodes CASSLPWDVTQYF.